Here is one TCR beta chain with its context. This entry comes from a study of blood T cell repertoires in COVID-19. Data came from immunoSEQ multiplex PCR; TCRdb stores just in-frame clones and leaves some out. The sample lists around 310,000 clones; roughly 90% were seen once. Germline V CDR1 and CDR2: GTSNPN, SVGIG (reference sequence). The CDR3 is 13 amino acids. The ends were cut back, 2 bases at V and 1 base at J, with 8 bases in the middle. This sequence originates from a woman aged 45-59 years with active or convalescent COVID-19. Sequenced: peripheral blood. V and J are TRBV30 and TRBJ2-5; D remains unclear. This CDR3 is CAWSPDFQETQYF. The CDR3, as DNA: TGTGCCTGGAGTCCCGACTTCCAAGAGACCCAGTACTTC.